The TCR beta chain described here comes from a study of PD-1 blockade in classical Hodgkin lymphoma. Time point given: cycle 4 day 1 (C4D1), after 5 to 7 weeks of nivolumab. Relapses following autologous stem cell transplantation were seen in all patients, with brentuximab vedotin exposure varying. Data came from immunoSEQ multiplex PCR; TCRdb stores just in-frame clones and leaves some out. Of roughly 49,000 clones in the sample, around 87% were seen once. About this clone: Antigen specificity is unknown.

Per germline, CDR1 SGHVS and CDR2 FNYEAQ. J lost 0 bases, V lost 10 bases, and 15 bases had no gene match. This CDR3 contains 17 residues. Overall study results and limits: Exclusion was the outcome for patients who began nivolumab under 1 year after ASCT. The causes of the repertoire differences, possibly disease activity or prior therapy, remain undefined.

The sequencing used peripheral blood mononuclear cells (PBMCs), collected before the fourth cycle of nivolumab. This TCR was sampled from a human donor with classical Hodgkin lymphoma. This chain links TRBV7-6 with TRBJ2-1, with TRBD2 matching 7 bases. CDR3 coding DNA: TGTGCCACGGGGGGATTGACCGGGCCTAGCTCCTACAATGAGCAGTTCTTC. It yields the protein CATGGLTGPSSYNEQFF. The variable domain in full, with the rest retrieved from reference TRBV7-6 and TRBJ2-1, is GAGVSQSPRYKVTKRGQDVALRCDPISGHVSLYWYRQALGQGPEFLTYFNYEAQQDKSGLPNDRFSAERPEGSISTLTIQRTEQRDSAMYRCATGGLTGPSSYNEQFFGPGTRLTVL.